The rows below give T cell receptor beta chains drawn from one sample of a study of early stage breast cancer tumors. Generated by immunoSEQ multiplex PCR, the TCRdb table keeps only in-frame clones and is missing some. The sample shows some 20,000 clones, around four fifths of them seen only once. The specimen sequenced was blood. These TCRs come from a person in their 70s with breast cancer. Both conserved end residues are part of each CDR3. The D gene is left open where the match is weak. Clone size is shown for a subset of rows, as once, few, many or a class of expanded clone.

D,J,size,V,CDR3,DNA
.,TRBJ2-7,.,TRBV28,CASSLWDLSGEYYEQYF,TGTGCCAGCAGCCTTTGGGACCTCTCGGGAGAATACTACGAGCAGTACTTC
TRBD1,TRBJ2-1,.,TRBV7-3,CASSFRGQGRNEQFF,TGTGCCAGCAGCTTTAGGGGACAGGGGAGGAATGAGCAGTTCTTC
TRBD1,TRBJ1-1,few,TRBV27,CASSSGQGQNTEAFF,TGTGCCAGCAGTTCCGGACAGGGACAGAACACTGAAGCTTTCTTT
.,TRBJ1-5,.,TRBV19,CASSISPGSYASNQPQHF,TGTGCCAGTAGTATTTCCCCAGGGTCCTATGCTAGCAATCAGCCCCAGCATTTT
.,TRBJ1-2,few,TRBV25-1,CASSEGGVSGYTF,TGTGCCAGCAGTGAGGGAGGGGTCTCTGGCTACACCTTC
.,TRBJ1-1,.,TRBV2,CASRLGRNTEAFF,TGTGCCAGCAGGCTCGGGAGGAACACTGAAGCTTTCTTT
.,TRBJ2-7,.,TRBV5-6,CASSSRSSYEQYF,TGTGCCAGCAGCTCCCGGTCCTCCTACGAGCAGTACTTC
TRBD1,TRBJ1-1,.,TRBV30,CAWSPYRGTEAFF,TGTGCCTGGAGCCCTTACAGGGGCACTGAAGCTTTCTTT
.,TRBJ1-5,.,TRBV30,CAYSWGDSNQPQHF,TGTGCCTACTCGTGGGGGGATAGCAATCAGCCCCAGCATTTT
.,TRBJ2-5,.,TRBV15,CATSRDRQETQYF,TGTGCCACCAGCAGGGACAGACAAGAGACCCAGTACTTC
TRBD2,TRBJ2-5,.,TRBV19,CASSTPIRGLAQETQYF,TGTGCCAGTAGTACCCCGATACGAGGACTAGCCCAAGAGACCCAGTACTTC
TRBD2,TRBJ2-3,.,TRBV29-1,CSVEPGGADTQYF,TGCAGCGTTGAACCCGGGGGGGCAGATACGCAGTATTTT
TRBD2,TRBJ2-3,.,TRBV7-2,CASSLLAASTDTQYF,TGTGCCAGCAGTCTTCTAGCGGCTAGCACAGATACGCAGTATTTT
TRBD2,TRBJ2-1,.,TRBV9,CASNVAGGPEQFF,TGTGCTAGCAATGTAGCGGGGGGGCCTGAGCAGTTCTTC
TRBD2,TRBJ2-5,.,TRBV5-1,CASRFLLRTSPETQYF,TGCGCCAGCCGCTTTCTACTTCGGACTAGCCCAGAGACCCAGTACTTC
TRBD1,TRBJ1-1,.,TRBV23-1,CASLQVQGATTEAFF,TGCGCCAGCCTTCAGGTACAGGGGGCTACAACTGAAGCTTTCTTT
.,TRBJ2-7,.,TRBV28,CATKGVREQYF,TGTGCCACTAAAGGGGTCCGGGAGCAGTACTTC
.,TRBJ1-1,.,TRBV5-1,CASSLGGTPEAFF,TGCGCCAGCAGCTTGGGGGGGACTCCCGAGGCTTTCTTT
TRBD2,TRBJ2-3,.,TRBV28,CASISGGAELDTQYF,TGTGCCAGCATTAGCGGGGGGGCCGAGTTGGATACGCAGTATTTT
.,TRBJ1-4,.,TRBV2,CASREDTTTNEKLFF,TGTGCCAGCAGGGAAGACACAACAACTAATGAAAAACTGTTTTTT
TRBD2,TRBJ2-3,.,TRBV9,CASSGGLAGGVSTDTQYF,TGTGCCAGCAGCGGAGGACTAGCGGGGGGCGTGAGCACAGATACGCAGTATTTT
TRBD1,TRBJ1-5,.,TRBV6-1,CASSWTGGYNQPQHF,TGTGCCAGCAGCTGGACAGGGGGCTACAATCAGCCCCAGCATTTT
TRBD1,TRBJ2-7,few,TRBV27,CASSARDRGYEQYF,TGTGCCAGCAGTGCACGGGACAGGGGCTACGAGCAGTACTTC
.,TRBJ2-7,once,TRBV27,CASRYGVGPNYEQYF,TGTGCCAGCAGGTACGGTGTCGGTCCTAACTACGAGCAGTACTTC
TRBD1,TRBJ1-3,.,TRBV7-2,CASSLQPLQGDGNTIYF,TGTGCCAGCAGCTTACAGCCGTTACAGGGGGATGGAAACACCATATATTTT
.,TRBJ2-1,.,TRBV4-1,CASSPEGASVAYNEQFF,TGCGCCAGCAGCCCAGAGGGAGCTAGTGTTGCCTACAATGAGCAGTTCTTC
TRBD2,TRBJ2-3,.,TRBV10-3,CAISAGGQTDTQYF,TGTGCCATCAGCGCGGGGGGGCAGACAGATACGCAGTATTTT
TRBD1,TRBJ1-2,.,TRBV2,CASSEFQGVGGYTF,TGTGCCAGCAGTGAATTCCAGGGGGTGGGTGGCTACACCTTC
.,TRBJ1-4,.,TRBV5-1,CASSLGRGTNEKLFF,TGCGCCAGCAGCTTGGGTCGGGGGACTAATGAAAAACTGTTTTTT
.,TRBJ1-3,.,TRBV5-4,CACASGRGPGNTIYF,TGTGCCTGTGCCTCGGGCAGGGGCCCCGGAAACACCATATATTTT
.,TRBJ1-6,.,TRBV2,CASSEFRERSSPLHF,TGTGCCAGCAGTGAATTCAGGGAAAGGAGTTCACCCCTCCACTTT
TRBD1,TRBJ1-6,.,TRBV5-6,CASSLGGTGGAPLHF,TGTGCCAGCAGCTTGGGGGGGACAGGGGGTGCACCCCTCCACTTT
.,TRBJ1-1,.,TRBV28,CASRRGGSRTEAFF,TGTGCCAGCAGGCGCGGGGGTTCGAGAACTGAAGCTTTCTTT
TRBD1,TRBJ1-2,few,TRBV19,CASSFTGGYGYTF,TGTGCCAGTAGTTTTACAGGGGGCTATGGCTACACCTTC
.,TRBJ1-2,once,TRBV10-2,CASSEDSQYGYTF,TGCGCCAGCAGTGAGGACAGCCAATATGGCTACACCTTC
.,TRBJ1-1,.,TRBV7-5,CARSARDRGPPPNTEAFF,TGTGCCAGAAGCGCGAGGGACAGGGGTCCCCCCCCGAACACTGAAGCTTTCTTT
.,TRBJ2-7,.,TRBV4-1,CASRGSGLGEQYF,TGCGCCAGCAGAGGCAGCGGGCTGGGGGAGCAGTACTTC
.,TRBJ2-7,.,TRBV18,CASSRAGLSYEQYF,TGTGCCAGCTCACGGGCAGGTCTTTCCTACGAGCAGTACTTC
TRBD1,TRBJ1-2,few,TRBV5-6,CASSARTGGFYGYTF,TGTGCCAGCAGCGCACGGACAGGGGGCTTTTATGGCTACACCTTC
TRBD1,TRBJ1-5,.,TRBV19,CASQTGWSGNQPQHF,TGTGCCAGTCAGACAGGGTGGTCGGGCAATCAGCCCCAGCATTTT
TRBD2,TRBJ2-3,.,TRBV7-3,CASSTSGGASDTQYF,TGTGCCAGCAGCACAAGCGGGGGGGCGTCAGATACGCAGTATTTT
TRBD2,TRBJ2-3,.,TRBV4-2,CASSQELTGGSTDTQYF,TGTGCCAGCAGCCAAGAATTAACGGGGGGGTCCACAGATACGCAGTATTTT
TRBD2,TRBJ2-5,.,TRBV15,CATSREESGGAGETQYF,TGTGCCACCAGCAGAGAGGAAAGCGGGGGGGCTGGCGAGACCCAGTACTTC
TRBD2,TRBJ2-2,once,TRBV30,CAWSLGGGTGELFF,TGTGCCTGGAGTCTTGGGGGGGGCACCGGGGAGCTGTTTTTT
TRBD2,TRBJ2-5,.,TRBV9,CATRASGGVPQETQYF,TGTGCCACCCGGGCTAGCGGGGGGGTACCACAAGAGACCCAGTACTTC
TRBD1,TRBJ2-7,.,TRBV27,CASSPSWTGINEQYF,TGTGCCAGCAGTCCCTCATGGACAGGGATCAACGAGCAGTACTTC
TRBD1,TRBJ2-1,.,TRBV27,CASRYRGNVRNEQFF,TGTGCCAGCAGATACAGGGGGAACGTTCGGAATGAGCAGTTCTTC
.,TRBJ1-1,.,TRBV2,CASSEGRGTEAFF,TGTGCCAGCAGTGAAGGGCGGGGTACTGAAGCTTTCTTT
.,TRBJ1-1,.,TRBV7-9,CASSLKGDTEAFF,TGTGCCAGCAGCTTGAAAGGGGACACTGAAGCTTTCTTT
.,TRBJ1-1,.,TRBV5-1,CASSADGQNTEAFF,TGCGCCAGCAGCGCGGATGGACAGAACACTGAAGCTTTCTTT
.,TRBJ2-7,few,TRBV27,CASSLSPVGPEQYF,TGTGCCAGCAGTTTATCGCCCGTGGGGCCCGAGCAGTACTTC
TRBD2,TRBJ2-5,.,TRBV18,CASSPRGGETQYF,TGTGCCAGCTCACCCCGGGGGGGAGAGACCCAGTACTTC
.,TRBJ2-3,.,TRBV10-1,CASSDLDTQYF,TGCGCCAGCAGTGACCTAGATACGCAGTATTTT
.,TRBJ1-4,.,TRBV5-4,CASSQRTGTTNEKLFF,TGTGCCAGCAGCCAAAGGACGGGGACAACTAATGAAAAACTGTTTTTT